This T cell receptor beta chain was retrieved from a study of blood T cell repertoires in COVID-19. Produced via immunoSEQ multiplex PCR; TCRdb's table is partial and in-frame only. The repertoire holds 150,000 or so clones, under 85% seen once, with roughly 1.5% in the top ten. The CDR3 has 14 amino acids. V was shortened by 3 bases and J by 1 base, with 10 bases between the two germline ends. Germline assignment: CDR1 SNHLY and CDR2 FYNNEI. The sequenced material came from peripheral blood. This receptor was taken from a human donor in a cohort sampled during active COVID-19. This chain joins TRBV2 and TRBJ2-7, with a tentative D call TRBD2 (6 bases). Here the CDR3 DNA reads TGTGCCAGCAGTGAGACTAGTAGTTCCTACGAGCAGTACTTC. Protein sequence: CASSETSSSYEQYF.